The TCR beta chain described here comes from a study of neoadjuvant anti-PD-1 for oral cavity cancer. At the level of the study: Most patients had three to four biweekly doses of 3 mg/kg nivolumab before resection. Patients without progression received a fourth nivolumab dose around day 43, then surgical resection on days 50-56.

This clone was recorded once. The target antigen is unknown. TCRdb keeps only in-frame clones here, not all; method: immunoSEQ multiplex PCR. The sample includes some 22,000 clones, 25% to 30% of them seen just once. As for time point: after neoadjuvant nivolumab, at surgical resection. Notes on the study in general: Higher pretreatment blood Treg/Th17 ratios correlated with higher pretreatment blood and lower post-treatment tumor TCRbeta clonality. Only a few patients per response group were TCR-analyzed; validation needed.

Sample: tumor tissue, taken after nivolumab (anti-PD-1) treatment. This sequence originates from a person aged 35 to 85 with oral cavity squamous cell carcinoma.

As DNA, the CDR3 is TGTGCCAGCGTAAGGTCCCGGGAGCCAAATCAGCCCCAGCATTTT. Amino acids: CASVRSREPNQPQHF. This chain uses TRBV2 with TRBJ1-5; D uncertain. CDR3 size: 15 residues. Trimming took off 8 bases at V and 4 bases at J, with 18 bases between the two ends. The germline V gene has CDR1 SNHLY and CDR2 FYNNEI. The variable domain in full, completed from reference TRBV2 and TRBJ1-5, reads EPEVTQTPSHQVTQMGQEVILRCVPISNHLYFYWYRQILGQKVEFLVSFYNNEISEKSEIFDDQFSVERPDGSNFTLKIRSTKLEDSAMYFCASVRSREPNQPQHFGDGTRLSIL.